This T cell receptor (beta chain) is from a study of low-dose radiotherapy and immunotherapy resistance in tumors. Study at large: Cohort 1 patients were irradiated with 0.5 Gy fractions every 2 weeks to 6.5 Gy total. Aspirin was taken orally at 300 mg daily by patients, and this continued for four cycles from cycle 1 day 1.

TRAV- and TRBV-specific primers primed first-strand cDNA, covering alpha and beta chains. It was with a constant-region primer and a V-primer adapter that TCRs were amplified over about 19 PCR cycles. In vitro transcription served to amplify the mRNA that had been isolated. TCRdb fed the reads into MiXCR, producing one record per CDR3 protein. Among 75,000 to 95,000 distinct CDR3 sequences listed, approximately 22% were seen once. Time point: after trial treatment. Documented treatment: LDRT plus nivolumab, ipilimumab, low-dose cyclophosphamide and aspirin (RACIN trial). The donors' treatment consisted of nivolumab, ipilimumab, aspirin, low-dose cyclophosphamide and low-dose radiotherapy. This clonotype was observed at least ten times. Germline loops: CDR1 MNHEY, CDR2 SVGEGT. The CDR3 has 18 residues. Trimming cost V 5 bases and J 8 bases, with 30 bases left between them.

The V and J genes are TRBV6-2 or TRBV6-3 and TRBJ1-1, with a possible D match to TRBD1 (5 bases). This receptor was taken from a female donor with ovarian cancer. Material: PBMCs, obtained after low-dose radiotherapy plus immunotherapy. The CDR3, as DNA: TGTGCCAGCAGTGAATTTCCGTCGTTTCCGGGGGTTTCTCCGGAAGCTTTCTTT. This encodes CASSEFPSFPGVSPEAFF.